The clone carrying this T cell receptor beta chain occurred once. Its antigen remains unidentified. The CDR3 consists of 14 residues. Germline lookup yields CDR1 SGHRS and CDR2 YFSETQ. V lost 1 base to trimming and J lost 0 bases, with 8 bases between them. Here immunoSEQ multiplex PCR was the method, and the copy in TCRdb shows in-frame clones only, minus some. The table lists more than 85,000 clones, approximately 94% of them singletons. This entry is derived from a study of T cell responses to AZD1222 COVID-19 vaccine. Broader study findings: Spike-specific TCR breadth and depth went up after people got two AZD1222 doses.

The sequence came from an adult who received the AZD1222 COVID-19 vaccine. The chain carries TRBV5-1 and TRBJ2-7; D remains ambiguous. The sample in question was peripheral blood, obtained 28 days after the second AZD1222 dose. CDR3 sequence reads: CASSLLESSYEQYF. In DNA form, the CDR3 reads TGCGCCAGCAGCTTGCTGGAGAGCTCCTACGAGCAGTACTTC.